One and the same sample provided the 17 T cell receptor beta chains below, sequenced in a study of T cell repertoires in cytomegalovirus infection. Each CDR3 protein is one row after TCRdb ran MiXCR on the reads. Found here are roughly 100,000 distinct CDR3 sequences, more than 15% of them singletons; the top ten hold over 8%. The sequenced sample was PBMCs. The receptors stem from a human donor in good health (CMV status not recorded). Some clones in this sample may be carry-over from other donors' samples.

This clonotype was found many times. The gene calls are TRBV6-1 and TRBJ1-5; D gene ambiguous. V lost 10 bases and J lost 3, with 13 bases in between. Germline V gene lookup returns CDR1 MNHNS and CDR2 SASEGT. The CDR3 has 13 residues. This chain's CDR3 is CATTPLDNQPQHF. Here the CDR3 DNA reads TGTGCCACCACTCCCCTTGACAATCAGCCCCAGCATTTT.

This clonotype was counted ten times or more. The rearrangement uses TRBV6-6 and TRBJ2-1; no definite D call. V shed 6 bases and J shed 7 bases, with 7 bases lying between them. This CDR3 has 11 residues. CDR1 is MNHNY, CDR2 SVGAGI, per germline (reference sequence). The CDR3 sequence is CASSRGNEQFF. The DNA for the CDR3 is TGTGCCAGCAGCCGAGGAAATGAGCAGTTCTTC.

Only a few counts were recorded for this clonotype. V usage is TRBV20-1 and J usage is TRBJ2-1; 9 bases are shared with TRBD2. This CDR3 region has 14 residues. The germline V gene encodes CDR1 DFQATT and CDR2 SNEGSKA (reference sequence). J was trimmed by 8 bases and V by 3 bases; bases with no gene match: 8. The CDR3 protein is CSARSLAGGHEQFF. The CDR3 DNA reads as TGCAGTGCTAGGTCTCTTGCGGGGGGGCATGAGCAGTTCTTC.

The CDR3 DNA follows: TGTGCCAGCAGCTCAAGACAGGGGGCGGGAGCCAAAAACATTCAGTACTTC. Translating gives CASSSRQGAGAKNIQYF. The V and J genes are TRBV6-2 or TRBV6-3 and TRBJ2-4; 10 positions agree with TRBD1. V shed 6 bases, J shed 0 bases, and the junction held 8 bases outside the gene matches. The CDR3 is 17 amino acids. The germline V gene encodes CDR1 MNHEY and CDR2 SVGEGT.

This sequence joins TRBV7-8 and TRBJ1-2; unclear D gene. Trimming cost V 2 bases and J 4 bases, with 14 bases left between them. The CDR3 is 15 amino acids. Per germline, CDR1 SGHVS and CDR2 FQNEAQ. The CDR3 loop is CASSLLRSDPYGYTF. For the CDR3, the DNA is TGTGCCAGCAGCTTATTAAGGTCCGATCCCTATGGCTACACCTTC. Full variable domain (outside the CDR3, taken from reference TRBV7-8 and TRBJ1-2): GAGVSQSPRYKVAKRGQDVALRCDPISGHVSLFWYQQALGQGPEFLTYFQNEAQLDKSGLPSDRFFAERPEGSVSTLKIQRTQQEDSAVYLCASSLLRSDPYGYTFGSGTRLTVV.

Of note for this clonotype: A much bigger clone sits one base away, suggesting this may be a read error. The chain's CDR3 is CASTRGYLETQYF. CDR3 sequence (DNA): TGTGCCAGCACCCGGGGGTACCTAGAGACCCAGTACTTC. V and J are TRBV7-2 and TRBJ2-5; tentatively, D is TRBD2 (6 bases). Trimming left V 7 bases short and J 4 bases short, with 13 bases between. Per germline, CDR1 SGHTA and CDR2 FQGNSA. The CDR3 sequence is 13 residues long.

The V call is TRBV20-1, the J call TRBJ1-1; TRBD1 agrees at 8 bases. The CDR3 spans 15 residues. The V gene end was trimmed by 6 bases and the J gene end by 0 bases; junction bases not matched to a gene: 9. The germline CDR1 and CDR2 sequences are DFQATT and SNEGSKA (reference sequence). CDR3: CSAASADRVNTEAFF. The CDR3 DNA is TGCAGTGCGGCCTCGGCGGACAGGGTGAACACTGAAGCTTTCTTT.

Remarks on this clonotype: The junction does not match germline at one end; this may be a read error. This chain links TRBV29-1 with TRBJ1-1, with TRBD1 as a possible D gene (5 bases). Germline V gives CDR1 SQVTM, CDR2 ANQGSEA. CDR3 length: 11 residues. The CDR3 sequence: CSAKRGPDAFF. As DNA, the CDR3 is TGCAGCGCGAAAAGGGGCCCTGATGCTTTCTTT.

This clonotype appeared many times. This chain uses TRBV28 with TRBJ2-2, with a possible D match to TRBD2 (6 bases). Trimming removed 3 bases at V and 2 bases at J, with 10 bases between. Germline V lookup: CDR1 MDHEN, CDR2 SYDVKM. This CDR3 has 15 amino acids. This CDR3 reads CASSFGGINTGELFF. The DNA of the CDR3 is TGTGCCAGCAGTTTCGGGGGAATTAACACCGGGGAGCTGTTTTTT.

This clonotype came up a few times. The J gene is TRBJ1-1, the V gene TRBV28; a possible D gene is TRBD1 (5 bases). Trimming left V 3 bases short and J 6 bases short, with 8 bases between. Per the germline V gene, CDR1 is MDHEN and CDR2 is SYDVKM. The CDR3 has 12 residues. CDR3 sequence: CASSLEGSEAFF. The CDR3 DNA is TGTGCCAGCAGTTTGGAGGGGTCTGAAGCTTTCTTT.

This clonotype was observed at least ten times. The V gene is TRBV5-1, the J gene TRBJ2-7, with 9 bases identical to TRBD1. The CDR3 covers 16 residues. Germline CDR1 is SGHRS and CDR2 is YFSETQ. Germline trimming cut 4 bases from V and 4 bases from J; bases unmatched to any gene: 12. This CDR3 reads CASSLLPGTGFYEQYF. The CDR3, as DNA: TGCGCCAGCAGCCTACTCCCCGGGACAGGGTTTTACGAGCAGTACTTC. Drawing the rest from reference TRBV5-1 and TRBJ2-7, the complete variable domain is KAGVTQTPRYLIKTRGQQVTLSCSPISGHRSVSWYQQTPGQGLQFLFEYFSETQRNKGNFPGRFSGRQFSNSRSEMNVSTLELGDSALYLCASSLLPGTGFYEQYFGPGTRLTVT.

This clonotype has a count of ten or more. The rearrangement links TRBV7-2 to TRBJ2-3, with D unclear. Germline assignment: CDR1 SGHTA and CDR2 FQGNSA. The CDR3 totals 14 residues. The V end was cut by 2 bases, the J end by 2 bases, with 8 bases between. The CDR3 sequence: CASSLITATDTQYF. CDR3 sequence (DNA): TGTGCCAGCAGCTTAATTACCGCCACAGATACGCAGTATTTT.

The chain recombines TRBV15 with TRBJ2-5; TRBD1 agrees at 7 bases. Germline CDR1 is LNHNV and CDR2 is YYDKDF (reference sequence). The junction had 15 bases not matched to a gene; V was cut back by 1 base and J by 7 bases. This CDR3 is built from 17 residues. The CDR3 bases are TGTGCCACCAGCAGAGGACAGGGTGGAATAGAAGAGAGGACCCAGTACTTC. Its translation is CATSRGQGGIEERTQYF.

In the case of this clonotype: The missing conserved phenylalanine or tryptophan at the end of this CDR3 makes a read error likely. The chain recombines TRBV2 with TRBJ1-5, with unresolved D. This CDR3 has 16 amino acids. Trimming took 2 bases from V and 0 from J, leaving 11 bases between them. Germline CDR1 SNHLY, CDR2 FYNNEI. CDR3 sequence reads: CASSETQSDSNQPQHS. For the CDR3, the DNA is TGTGCCAGCAGTGAAACCCAGAGTGATAGCAATCAGCCCCAGCATTCT.

The sample holds many counts of this clonotype. The chain links TRBV7-8 to TRBJ2-2, with 9 bases aligning to TRBD2. This CDR3 contains 16 residues. The germline V gene has CDR1 SGHVS and CDR2 FQNEAQ. V gave up 2 bases and J gave up 6 bases; unmatched junction bases: 7. As DNA, the CDR3 is TGTGCCAGCAGCTTATTTGGCGGGGGGGAAGCCGGGGAGCTGTTTTTT. Translating gives CASSLFGGGEAGELFF.

This clonotype was counted at least ten times. The V and J genes are TRBV7-2 and TRBJ1-5; D ambiguous. V was pared by 1 base and J by 6 bases, with 7 bases between. Germline values: CDR1 SGHTA, CDR2 FQGNSA. CDR3 size: 13 residues. The CDR3 bases are TGTGCCAGCAGCTTAGATGACCTTCAGCCCCAGCATTTT. It specifies CASSLDDLQPQHF.

The table lists this clonotype with many counts. CDR3 loop: CASSLDRASHYNEQFF. The CDR3 nucleotides are TGTGCCAGCAGCTTAGATCGGGCTAGCCATTACAATGAGCAGTTCTTC. The chain is built from TRBV7-8 and TRBJ2-1; possible D gene TRBD2, 5 bases. This CDR3 is built from 16 residues. The germline CDR1 and CDR2 sequences are SGHVS and FQNEAQ. Trimming left V 1 base short and J 4 bases short, with 14 bases between.